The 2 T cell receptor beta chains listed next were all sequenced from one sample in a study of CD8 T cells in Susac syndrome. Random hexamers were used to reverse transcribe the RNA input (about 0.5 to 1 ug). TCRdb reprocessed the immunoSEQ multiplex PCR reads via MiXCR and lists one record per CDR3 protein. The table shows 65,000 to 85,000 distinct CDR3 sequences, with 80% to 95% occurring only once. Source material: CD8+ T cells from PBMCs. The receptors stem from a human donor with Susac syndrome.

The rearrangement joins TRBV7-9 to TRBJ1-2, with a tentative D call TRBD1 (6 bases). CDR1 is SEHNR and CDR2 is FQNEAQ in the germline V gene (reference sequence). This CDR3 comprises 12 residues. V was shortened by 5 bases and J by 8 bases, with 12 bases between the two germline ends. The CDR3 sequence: CASSLGTTGYTF. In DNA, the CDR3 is TGTGCCAGCAGCCTGGGGACAACCGGCTACACCTTC.

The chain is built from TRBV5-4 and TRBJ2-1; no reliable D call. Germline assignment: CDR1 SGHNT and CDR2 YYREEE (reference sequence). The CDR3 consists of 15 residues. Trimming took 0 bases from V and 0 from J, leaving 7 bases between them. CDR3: CASSLGGISYNEQFF. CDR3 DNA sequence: TGTGCCAGCAGCTTGGGGGGAATCTCCTACAATGAGCAGTTCTTC.